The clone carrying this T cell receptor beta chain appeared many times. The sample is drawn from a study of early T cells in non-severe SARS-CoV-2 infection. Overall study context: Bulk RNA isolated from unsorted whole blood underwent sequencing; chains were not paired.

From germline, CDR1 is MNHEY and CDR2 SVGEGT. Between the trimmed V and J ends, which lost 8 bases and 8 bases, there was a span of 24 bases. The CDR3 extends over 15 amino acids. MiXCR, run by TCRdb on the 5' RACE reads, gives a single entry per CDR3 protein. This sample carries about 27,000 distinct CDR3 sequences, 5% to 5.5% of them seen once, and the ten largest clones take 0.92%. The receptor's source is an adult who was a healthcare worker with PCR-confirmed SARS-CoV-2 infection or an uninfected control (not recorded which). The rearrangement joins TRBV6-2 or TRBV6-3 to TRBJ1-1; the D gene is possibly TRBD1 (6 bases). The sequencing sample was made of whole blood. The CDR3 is CASRSSVGDKVEAFF. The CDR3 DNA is TGTGCCAGCCGATCCTCAGTCGGGGACAAGGTCGAAGCTTTCTTT.